The T cell receptor beta chain described here comes from a study of T cells in Graves' hyperthyroidism and ophthalmopathy. RNA transcripts served as the template for amplifying TCR beta CDR3 regions. Researchers ran a first-round RT-PCR on the TCR CDR3 using the HTBI primer set. MiXCR, applied by TCRdb to the multiplex PCR reads, yields one record per CDR3 protein. The sample lists hundreds of thousands of distinct CDR3 sequences; around 16% were seen once. The CDR3 has 13 residues. Germline V lookup: CDR1 LNHDA, CDR2 SQIVND (reference sequence). V lost 4 bases to trimming and J lost 7 bases, with 11 bases between them. This clonotype was picked up a small number of times.

The rearrangement uses TRBV19 and TRBJ1-5; D is unclear. The clonotype was recovered from a woman in her thirties or forties with Graves' ophthalmopathy. Sequenced input: blood. DNA of the CDR3: TGTGCCAGTAGTACACAAACGGAACAGCCCCAGCATTTT. Translating gives CASSTQTEQPQHF.